The 20 T cell receptor beta chains reported below all come from one sample, sequenced in a study of blood T cell repertoires in COVID-19 (dated by TCRdb to about 2020). Library prep was done by the immunoSEQ multiplex PCR assay. TCRdb carries this immuneACCESS record with in-frame sequences only. Its versions omit some clonotypes, under half of them owing to an unresolved V gene in the studies checked, with the rest unexplained. Across this sample there are under 40,000 clones, with around 87% seen only once. Clones ranked in the top ten supply over 9.5% of the sample. The source material was peripheral blood. All receptors come from a man aged 80 or over with active COVID-19.

V gene TRBV30 combines with J gene TRBJ1-5, with 8 bases identical to TRBD1. The CDR3 totals 19 residues. The trim removed 0 bases at V and 7 bases at J, leaving 20 bases unmatched. In germline, CDR1 is GTSNPN, CDR2 SVGIG (reference sequence). CDR3: CAWSVQLNSGRGLGQPQHF. The DNA of the CDR3 is TGTGCCTGGAGTGTACAGCTAAATTCCGGCAGGGGGCTTGGGCAGCCCCAGCATTTT.

This chain connects TRBV7-9 to TRBJ2-3; possibly TRBD2 for D (5 bases). The CDR3 spans 15 residues. Germline assignment: CDR1 SEHNR and CDR2 FQNEAQ (reference sequence). Trimming shortened V by 8 bases and J by 0 bases, and 15 bases separated the two germline ends. CDR3 sequence reads: CASAGAPSSTDTQYF. CDR3 nucleotides: TGTGCCAGCGCGGGCGCCCCCTCTAGCACAGATACGCAGTATTTT.

The table lists this clone with a count of one. The chain joins TRBV10-1 to TRBJ2-2; tentatively, D is TRBD2 (5 bases). The CDR3 spans 13 residues. The V and J ends lost 6 bases and 3 bases respectively, with 8 bases between them. In germline, CDR1 is WNHNN, CDR2 SYGVQD (reference sequence). CDR3 loop: CASRSGYTGELFF. The CDR3 region has the DNA TGCGCCAGCAGAAGCGGTTACACCGGGGAGCTGTTTTTT.

The J gene is TRBJ1-1, the V gene TRBV5-1; 8 bases align to TRBD1. In germline, CDR1 is SGHRS, CDR2 YFSETQ. With V trimmed by 2 bases and J by 1 base, 1 base remained unmatched. The CDR3 extends over 14 amino acids. CDR3 bases: TGCGCCAGCAGCTTCGGGACAGGGAACACTGAAGCTTTCTTT. It encodes CASSFGTGNTEAFF.

This chain links TRBV5-1 with TRBJ2-2; D is possibly TRBD1 (7 bases). This CDR3 is 15 amino acids long. Trimming cost V 4 bases and J 7 bases, with 17 bases left between them. Germline CDR1 and CDR2: SGHRS and YFSETQ. In DNA form, the CDR3 reads TGCGCCAGCAGCGGACTACAGGGGCGTAGCGGGGAGCTGTTTTTT. Residues: CASSGLQGRSGELFF.

This chain connects TRBV2 to TRBJ2-1, with D possibly TRBD2 on 6 matching bases. Germline assignment: CDR1 SNHLY and CDR2 FYNNEI. The CDR3 has 15 residues. The V gene lost 5 bases and the J gene lost 9 bases, with 20 bases spanning the gap. The CDR3 protein is CASSREGGILAEQFF. The CDR3 DNA reads TGTGCCAGCAGTCGAGAGGGCGGGATCCTCGCTGAGCAGTTCTTC. The variable domain in full, completed from reference TRBV2 and TRBJ2-1, reads EPEVTQTPSHQVTQMGQEVILRCVPISNHLYFYWYRQILGQKVEFLVSFYNNEISEKSEIFDDQFSVERPDGSNFTLKIRSTKLEDSAMYFCASSREGGILAEQFFGPGTRLTVL.

The chain couples TRBV3-1 (or the pseudogene TRBV3-2) to TRBJ2-3; D unresolved. This CDR3 has 14 residues. With 2 bases removed from V and 2 bases from J, the gap between germline ends came to 8 bases. Germline V gene data show CDR1 as LGHDT and CDR2 as YNNKEL (reference sequence). The CDR3 protein is CASSQLGDTDTQYF. Here the CDR3 DNA reads TGTGCCAGCAGCCAACTAGGAGACACAGATACGCAGTATTTT.

This clone was recorded only once. Mismatch with germline at one junction end may stem from a read error. The chain is built from TRBV29-1 and TRBJ2-7; TRBD2 matches at 8 bases. The CDR3 sequence is 13 residues long. From germline, CDR1 is SQVTM and CDR2 ANQGSEA. CDR3 region: CSVEREVPKVEDF. The CDR3 DNA follows: TGCAGCGTTGAGCGGGAGGTCCCGAAAGTGGAAGACTTC.

The chain has TRBV27 and TRBJ2-3; TRBD1 aligns across 8 bases. The germline V gene encodes CDR1 MNHEY and CDR2 SMNVEV (reference sequence). The V and J ends lost 4 bases and 7 bases, in that order; junction bases with no gene match: 7. CDR3 length: 14 residues. Here the CDR3 DNA reads TGTGCCAGCAGTTGGGGACAGGTCATGAATACGCAGTATTTT. Translating it yields CASSWGQVMNTQYF.

The rearrangement links TRBV6-4 to TRBJ2-3; D ambiguous. CDR1 is MRHNA and CDR2 is SNTAGT in the germline V gene. Trimming cost V 5 bases and J 0 bases, with 9 bases left between them. This CDR3 is 14 amino acids long. CDR3 DNA sequence: TGTGCCAGCAGTCCTGAGTTTAGCACAGATACGCAGTATTTT. It codes for CASSPEFSTDTQYF.

The sample holds one count of this clone. This chain joins TRBV4-3 and TRBJ2-7, with 7 bases lining up with TRBD1. The V gene end was trimmed by 4 bases and the J gene end by 6 bases; junction bases not matched to a gene: 6. The CDR3 is 13 residues long. CDR1 LGHNA and CDR2 YSLEER come from the germline V gene. CDR3 amino acids: CASSLRQGSEQYF. In nucleotides, the CDR3 is TGCGCCAGCAGCCTTAGACAGGGATCCGAGCAGTACTTC.

The chain has TRBV29-1 and TRBJ1-1, with D perhaps TRBD1 (5 bases). Germline lookup yields CDR1 SQVTM and CDR2 ANQGSEA. Trimming removed 7 bases at V and 1 base at J, with 10 bases between. The CDR3 is 12 residues long. The CDR3 region is CSGGTGNTEAFF. CDR3 coding DNA: TGCAGCGGGGGGACGGGGAACACTGAAGCTTTCTTT.

The chain couples TRBV9 to TRBJ2-7, with D unresolved. The V and J ends lost 1 base and 1 base respectively, with 15 bases between them. This CDR3 has 16 amino acids. Looked up from germline, CDR1 is SGDLS and CDR2 is YYNGEE. CDR3 coding DNA: TGTGCCAGCAGCGTATCCCCGGTCGCGAGATCCTACGAGCAGTACTTC. As protein: CASSVSPVARSYEQYF.

This rearrangement joins TRBV28 to TRBJ2-1; D is unresolved. The V gene lost 5 bases and the J gene lost 8 bases, with 19 bases spanning the gap. Germline values: CDR1 MDHEN, CDR2 SYDVKM. The CDR3 covers 15 residues. This CDR3 is CASSEEWRTSYEQFF. CDR3 nucleotides: TGTGCCAGCAGTGAGGAGTGGCGTACGAGCTATGAGCAGTTCTTC. Filled out from reference TRBV28 and TRBJ2-1, the complete variable domain reads DVKVTQSSRYLVKRTGEKVFLECVQDMDHENMFWYRQDPGLGLRLIYFSYDVKMKEKGDIPEGYSVSREKKERFSLILESASTNQTSMYLCASSEEWRTSYEQFFGPGTRLTVL.

The chain has TRBV4-3 and TRBJ2-1, with D possibly being TRBD2 (6 bases). Germline CDR1 is LGHNA and CDR2 is YSLEER. This CDR3 is built from 16 residues. V dropped 1 base and J dropped 7 bases, with 17 bases sitting between them. The CDR3 loop is CASSQAWSSDWNEQFF. DNA of the CDR3: TGCGCCAGCAGCCAAGCCTGGTCTAGCGACTGGAATGAGCAGTTCTTC.

The chain is built from TRBV24-1 and TRBJ2-5; no definite D call. The ends were cut back, 4 bases at V and 3 bases at J, with 8 bases in the middle. Germline lookup yields CDR1 KGHDR and CDR2 SFDVKD. The CDR3 consists of 13 residues. CDR3 amino acids: CATSELTEETQYF. The CDR3 coding sequence is TGTGCCACCAGTGAACTCACAGAAGAGACCCAGTACTTC.

V is TRBV6-4 and J is TRBJ2-7; D call uncertain. The germline V and J ends were trimmed by 8 bases and 7 bases, with 27 bases remaining between them. The germline gives CDR1 MRHNA, CDR2 SNTAGT. This CDR3 has 16 residues. The CDR3 region is CASLPQPLGEAGEQYF. The CDR3 nucleotides read TGTGCCAGCCTTCCCCAACCATTGGGTGAGGCCGGTGAGCAGTACTTC.

The V call is TRBV7-9, the J call TRBJ2-1, with D hard to call. The CDR3 runs 12 residues. Trimming pared 6 bases from V and 4 bases from J, leaving 7 bases between. Germline V gene lookup returns CDR1 SEHNR and CDR2 FQNEAQ (reference sequence). The CDR3 DNA sequence: TGTGCCAGCAGTAACGGGTACAATGAGCAGTTCTTC. Encoded protein: CASSNGYNEQFF.

This clone has just a few counts. The V gene is TRBV11-2, the J gene TRBJ2-7; no reliable D call. The CDR3 is made up of 13 amino acids. Trimming removed 6 bases from V and 4 bases from J, with 13 bases in between. Germline V gene sequence: CDR1 SGHAT, CDR2 FQNNGV. CDR3 region: CASSLAARYEQYF. DNA for the CDR3: TGTGCCAGCAGTCTCGCCGCGAGGTACGAGCAGTACTTC.

V usage is TRBV10-3 and J usage is TRBJ2-1; 12 positions match TRBD2. The CDR3 is made up of 15 amino acids. The junction had 7 bases not matched to a gene; V was cut back by 5 bases and J by 8 bases. Per the germline V gene, CDR1 is ENHRY and CDR2 is SYGVKD. The CDR3 reads CAISRTSGESHEQFF. Here the CDR3 DNA reads TGTGCCATCAGTAGGACTAGCGGGGAATCACATGAGCAGTTCTTC.